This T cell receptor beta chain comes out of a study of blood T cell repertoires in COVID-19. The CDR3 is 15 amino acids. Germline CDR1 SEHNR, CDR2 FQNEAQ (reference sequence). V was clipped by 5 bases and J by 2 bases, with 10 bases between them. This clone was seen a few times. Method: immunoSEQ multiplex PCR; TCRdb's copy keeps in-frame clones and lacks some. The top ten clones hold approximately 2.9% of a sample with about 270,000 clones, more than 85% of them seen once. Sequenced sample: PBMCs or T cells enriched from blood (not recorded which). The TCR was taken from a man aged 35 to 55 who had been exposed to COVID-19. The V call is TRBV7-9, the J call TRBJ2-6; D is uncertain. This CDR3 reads CASSIQVPGANVLTF. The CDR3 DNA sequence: TGTGCCAGCAGCATCCAGGTTCCTGGGGCCAACGTCCTGACTTTC.